The next 32 T cell receptor beta chains were all read from a single sample in a study of T cell repertoires in cytomegalovirus infection. TCRdb processed the reads anew with MiXCR; each CDR3 protein has one entry. Among about 700,000 distinct CDR3 sequences listed, about 33% were seen once. These receptors have no identified antigens. This specimen consisted of cultured PBMCs, obtained from culture after CMV antigen stimulation. These receptors all stem from a human donor in good health (CMV status not recorded). Some clones in this sample may be carry-over from other donors' samples.

This clonotype showed up just a few times. V usage is TRBV7-8 and J usage is TRBJ2-7; D is ambiguous. Germline CDR1 is SGHVS and CDR2 is FQNEAQ. The CDR3 has 15 amino acids. V lost 5 bases to trimming and J lost 4 bases, with 18 bases between them. The CDR3 here is CASSQTEWAAYEQYF. CDR3 DNA sequence: TGTGCCAGCAGCCAGACCGAGTGGGCAGCGTACGAGCAGTACTTC.

This rearrangement joins TRBV7-6 to TRBJ2-5; possible D gene TRBD2, 6 bases. CDR3 size: 15 residues. Germline CDR1 SGHVS, CDR2 FNYEAQ. Trimming cost V 1 base and J 1 base, with 10 bases left between them. CDR3 sequence (DNA): TGTGCCAGCAGCTTAGGCGCTAGCGCCCAAGAGACCCAGTACTTC. Its translation is CASSLGASAQETQYF.

The gene calls are TRBV12-3 or TRBV12-4 and TRBJ1-1; no clear D. V was cut by 3 bases and J by 3 bases, with 8 bases left in between. The CDR3 totals 13 residues. The chain's CDR3 is CASSFAVDTEAFF. The CDR3 DNA sequence: TGTGCCAGCAGTTTCGCGGTGGACACTGAAGCTTTCTTT.

The V and J genes are TRBV18 and TRBJ2-7; D is uncertain. The CDR3 sequence is 15 residues long. Trimming cost V 0 bases and J 0 bases, with 9 bases left between them. Germline-derived CDR1 and CDR2 are KGHSH and LQKENI. The CDR3 bases are TGTGCCAGCTCACCACCGACTGCAGCCTCCTACGAGCAGTACTTC. Translating gives CASSPPTAASYEQYF.

This clonotype was recorded a few times. This sequence joins TRBV7-9 and TRBJ1-4; no definite D call. Trimming shortened V by 6 bases and J by 11 bases, and 16 bases separated the two germline ends. The CDR3 extends over 13 amino acids. Germline CDR1 SEHNR, CDR2 FQNEAQ (reference sequence). CDR3 residues: CASSPIKVGKLFF. As DNA, the CDR3 is TGTGCCAGCAGTCCCATAAAGGTCGGGAAACTGTTTTTT. The full variable domain, completed using reference TRBV7-9 and TRBJ1-4, is DTGVSQNPRHKITKRGQNVTFRCDPISEHNRLYWYRQTLGQGPEFLTYFQNEAQLEKSRLLSDRFSAERPKGSFSTLEIQRTEQGDSAMYLCASSPIKVGKLFFGSGTQLSVL.

V usage is TRBV6-5 and J usage is TRBJ2-7; D is perhaps TRBD1 (5 bases). Trimming took 0 bases from V and 2 from J, leaving 14 bases between them. Germline CDR1 and CDR2: MNHEY and SVGAGI. The CDR3 is made up of 16 amino acids. CDR3: CASSYSPYRTTYEQYF. The CDR3 DNA reads TGTGCCAGCAGTTACTCTCCGTACAGGACCACCTACGAGCAGTACTTC.

This sequence joins TRBV28 and TRBJ1-1; TRBD1 agrees at 10 bases. V lost 6 bases, J lost 4 bases, and 5 bases stayed unmatched. The CDR3 runs to 14 residues. Germline CDR1 is MDHEN and CDR2 is SYDVKM. The CDR3 DNA reads as TGTGCCAGCAGGGAGGGACAGGGGAGCACTGAAGCTTTCTTT. Amino acid sequence: CASREGQGSTEAFF.

The gene calls are TRBV6-2 or TRBV6-3 and TRBJ2-7; no clear D gene. CDR1 and CDR2 (germline): MNHEY, SVGEGT. Trimming took off 7 bases at V and 1 base at J, with 14 bases between the two ends. This CDR3 is built from 14 residues. CDR3 nucleotides: TGTGCCAGCACTTTAACCTTTTCATCCTACGAGCAGTACTTC. It specifies CASTLTFSSYEQYF.

The V call is TRBV12-3 or TRBV12-4, the J call TRBJ2-7; D is possibly TRBD1 or TRBD2 (5 bases each). Trimming left V 6 bases short and J 2 bases short, with 20 bases between. There are 16 residues in the CDR3. The DNA for the CDR3 is TGTGCCAGCAGCCTTTGGTCAGGGAGACAAACCTACGAGCAGTACTTC. This gives the protein CASSLWSGRQTYEQYF.

In this sample, this clonotype turned up a few times. This chain uses TRBV7-8 with TRBJ1-1; TRBD1 is a possible D gene (6 bases). CDR1 and CDR2 from the germline V gene are SGHVS and FQNEAQ. The CDR3 runs 15 residues. Trimming shortened V by 5 bases and J by 4 bases, and 17 bases separated the two germline ends. The CDR3 spells CASSPRTGQSTEAFF. In DNA, the CDR3 is TGTGCCAGCAGCCCCCGAACGGGACAAAGCACTGAAGCTTTCTTT. Together with reference TRBV7-8 and TRBJ1-1, the CDR3 gives the full variable domain: GAGVSQSPRYKVAKRGQDVALRCDPISGHVSLFWYQQALGQGPEFLTYFQNEAQLDKSGLPSDRFFAERPEGSVSTLKIQRTQQEDSAVYLCASSPRTGQSTEAFFGQGTRLTVV.

This clonotype was seen many times. The chain uses TRBV7-2 and TRBJ2-2, with no clear D. Trimming removed 6 bases from V and 6 bases from J, with 11 bases in between. This CDR3 is 13 amino acids long. Germline V gene sequence: CDR1 SGHTA, CDR2 FQGNSA. The CDR3 nucleotides are TGTGCCAGCAGTCTCGGGTTTTCCGGGGAGCTGTTTTTT. Encoded protein: CASSLGFSGELFF.

In this sample, this clonotype turned up a few times. V and J are TRBV11-2 and TRBJ2-4; no clear D. With 6 bases removed from V and 1 base from J, the gap between germline ends came to 13 bases. The germline V gene has CDR1 SGHAT and CDR2 FQNNGV. The CDR3 is 15 amino acids. The CDR3 sequence: CASRRASAAKNIQYF. The CDR3, as DNA: TGTGCCAGCAGACGGGCCTCAGCTGCCAAAAACATTCAGTACTTC.

The rearrangement joins TRBV12-3 or TRBV12-4 to TRBJ1-1; D perhaps matches TRBD1 (5 bases). The CDR3 consists of 14 residues. The ends were cut back, 5 bases at V and 5 bases at J, with 15 bases in the middle. DNA of the CDR3: TGTGCCAGCAGTCCCCGGGGGGTAAAGACTGAAGCTTTCTTT. Amino acids: CASSPRGVKTEAFF.

This rearrangement joins TRBV20-1 to TRBJ1-1; the D gene is possibly TRBD1 (5 bases). Germline V lookup: CDR1 DFQATT, CDR2 SNEGSKA (reference sequence). Trimming shortened V by 5 bases and J by 6 bases, and 19 bases separated the two germline ends. The CDR3 covers 14 residues. DNA for the CDR3: TGCAGTGCTGGCGGGGGAGGGGTCATGGCTGAAGCTTTCTTT. It specifies CSAGGGGVMAEAFF.

The chain links TRBV19 to TRBJ2-7; 7 bases agree with TRBD1. Per germline, CDR1 LNHDA and CDR2 SQIVND (reference sequence). V lost 3 bases, J lost 9 bases, and 8 bases stayed unmatched. The length of the CDR3 is 13 residues. The CDR3 DNA reads TGTGCCAGTAGTATCGGCCTTCGGACAGGGCAGTACTTC. It is translated as CASSIGLRTGQYF.

With regard to this clonotype: A read error may produce the germline difference seen at one junction end. V gene TRBV7-9 combines with J gene TRBJ1-5, with 7 bases aligning to TRBD1. CDR3 size: 15 residues. The germline gives CDR1 SEHNR, CDR2 FQNEAQ (reference sequence). As DNA, the CDR3 is TGTGCCAGCACCCCAGGGGGGCAAAACAATAAGCCCCAGCATTTT. This sequence encodes CASTPGGQNNKPQHF.

The chain links TRBV9 to TRBJ2-7; 8 positions match TRBD1. Germline CDR1 SGDLS, CDR2 YYNGEE. V shed 0 bases, J shed 2 bases, and the junction held 4 bases outside the gene matches. The CDR3 covers 15 residues. The CDR3 is CASSVEGTGAYEQYF. The CDR3 DNA reads TGTGCCAGCAGCGTAGAAGGGACAGGAGCCTACGAGCAGTACTTC. The full variable domain, its missing parts supplied by reference TRBV9 and TRBJ2-7, is DSGVTQTPKHLITATGQRVTLRCSPRSGDLSVYWYQQSLDQGLQFLIQYYNGEERAKGNILERFSAQQFPDLHSELNLSSLELGDSALYFCASSVEGTGAYEQYFGPGTRLTVT.

The chain combines TRBV2 with TRBJ1-5; D not resolved. This CDR3 is 15 amino acids long. V was pared by 3 bases and J by 1 base, with 10 bases between. Looked up from germline, CDR1 is SNHLY and CDR2 is FYNNEI. The CDR3 sequence: CASSDRGMSNQPQHF. CDR3 bases: TGTGCCAGCAGTGATCGGGGTATGAGCAATCAGCCCCAGCATTTT.

This clonotype showed up just a few times. The chain carries TRBV6-6 and TRBJ2-1, with D unclear. The CDR3 contains 13 residues. Deletions cut 1 base from V and 1 base from J, with 2 bases between. CDR1 and CDR2 from the germline V gene are MNHNY and SVGAGI (reference sequence). The CDR3 reads CASSYLSYNEQFF. The CDR3 DNA reads as TGTGCCAGCAGTTACTTATCCTACAATGAGCAGTTCTTC.

V and J are TRBV7-3 and TRBJ2-5; TRBD1 matches at 7 bases. CDR1 and CDR2 from the germline V gene are SGHTA and FQGTGA. This CDR3 has 14 residues. With V trimmed by 4 bases and J by 3 bases, 5 bases remained unmatched. CDR3: CASSSYRGEETQYF. CDR3 DNA sequence: TGTGCCAGCAGCTCCTACAGGGGAGAAGAGACCCAGTACTTC.

The chain is built from TRBV20-1 and TRBJ2-3, with D perhaps TRBD2 (5 bases). CDR1 is DFQATT, CDR2 SNEGSKA, per germline (reference sequence). Trimming took off 6 bases at V and 0 bases at J, with 13 bases between the two ends. CDR3 length: 14 residues. CDR3 coding DNA: TGCAGTGCCAGGAGGTTTGGTAGCACAGATACGCAGTATTTT. Protein sequence: CSARRFGSTDTQYF.

This clonotype was picked up a small number of times. The chain links TRBV10-3 to TRBJ2-3, with TRBD2 matching 8 bases. This CDR3 is 14 amino acids long. CDR1 is ENHRY and CDR2 is SYGVKD in the germline V gene. The trim removed 6 bases at V and 3 bases at J, leaving 5 bases unmatched. The CDR3 reads CAISDSSGTDTQYF. The DNA for the CDR3 is TGTGCCATCAGCGATTCTAGCGGGACAGATACGCAGTATTTT.

Ten or more counts support this clonotype. The chain has TRBV7-2 and TRBJ2-1; TRBD2 is a possible D gene (5 bases). Germline CDR1 and CDR2: SGHTA and FQGNSA. CDR3 length: 15 amino acids. Trimming left V 3 bases short and J 6 bases short, with 15 bases between. Here the CDR3 DNA reads TGTGCCAGCAGCTTCGAACCTGCCCGGGGCAATGAGCAGTTCTTC. Amino acid sequence: CASSFEPARGNEQFF.

This clonotype was seen more than once but under ten times. The chain carries TRBV7-2 and TRBJ1-3; unclear D gene. Trimming shortened V by 6 bases and J by 4 bases, and 13 bases separated the two germline ends. Germline-derived CDR1 and CDR2 are SGHTA and FQGNSA. The CDR3 extends over 14 amino acids. CDR3 protein: CASRVWHYGNTIYF. Written as DNA, the CDR3 is TGTGCCAGCAGGGTCTGGCATTACGGAAACACCATATATTTT.

This chain uses TRBV19 with TRBJ2-1, with 10 bases that match TRBD2. The V and J ends lost 5 bases and 6 bases, in that order; junction bases with no gene match: 10. CDR1 LNHDA and CDR2 SQIVND come from the germline V gene (reference sequence). The CDR3 is made up of 16 amino acids. The CDR3 protein is CASSSRLAGMGNEQFF. The CDR3 nucleotides read TGTGCCAGTAGTTCCCGACTAGCGGGCATGGGCAATGAGCAGTTCTTC.

The genes are TRBV2 and TRBJ1-4; 8 bases line up with TRBD1. Per germline, CDR1 SNHLY and CDR2 FYNNEI. Trimming at V came to 11 bases and at J to 3 bases, leaving 5 bases not matched to a gene. This CDR3 has 13 residues. The CDR3 DNA reads as TGTGCCGGGGGACAGGAAGCTAATGAAAAACTGTTTTTT. Protein: CAGGQEANEKLFF.

The sample holds a few counts of this clonotype. The chain joins TRBV27 to TRBJ2-7; perhaps TRBD2 as D (5 bases). The ends were cut back, 3 bases at V and 3 bases at J, with 15 bases in the middle. The CDR3 sequence is 15 residues long. Germline values: CDR1 MNHEY, CDR2 SMNVEV (reference sequence). CDR3 amino acids: CASSFNLASIYEQYF. CDR3 nucleotides: TGTGCCAGCAGTTTTAATCTAGCCTCCATCTACGAGCAGTACTTC.

This chain joins TRBV5-6 and TRBJ2-2, with no clear D. The CDR3 consists of 13 residues. Germline values: CDR1 SGHDT, CDR2 YYEEEE. The V and J ends lost 4 bases and 8 bases respectively, with 12 bases between them. CDR3 protein: CASSLGDAGELFF. The CDR3 region has the DNA TGTGCCAGCAGCCTCGGTGATGCTGGGGAGCTGTTTTTT.

This clonotype showed up just a few times. The chain recombines TRBV6-1 with TRBJ1-4; no definite D call. Per germline, CDR1 MNHNS and CDR2 SASEGT. Trimming pared 6 bases from V and 2 bases from J, leaving 10 bases between. The CDR3 sequence is 14 residues long. This CDR3 is CASRRTGTNEKLFF. The CDR3 DNA reads as TGTGCCAGCAGGAGAACGGGGACTAATGAAAAACTGTTTTTT.

The V gene is TRBV6-1, the J gene TRBJ1-6; D may be TRBD1 (5 bases). Trimming removed 6 bases from V and 7 bases from J, with 13 bases in between. Germline CDR1 MNHNS, CDR2 SASEGT. CDR3 size: 14 residues. The CDR3 protein is CASRLDRTNSPLHF. The CDR3 region has the DNA TGTGCCAGCAGACTAGACAGAACGAATTCACCCCTCCACTTT.

Here the CDR3 reads CASRPPAGADNEQYF. CDR3 DNA sequence: TGTGCCAGCAGACCCCCAGCGGGGGCTGACAACGAGCAGTACTTC. This chain connects TRBV6-2 or TRBV6-3 to TRBJ2-7, with 8 bases identical to TRBD2. Trimming cost V 6 bases and J 5 bases; bases outside gene matches: 12. Germline V lookup: CDR1 MNHEY, CDR2 SVGEGT. This CDR3 spans 15 amino acids.

V is TRBV2 and J is TRBJ2-2, with D perhaps matching TRBD1 (5 bases). Germline V gene lookup returns CDR1 SNHLY and CDR2 FYNNEI. V was trimmed by 4 bases and J by 4 bases, leaving 10 bases between them. CDR3 length: 14 residues. The CDR3 here is CASSATVSTGELFF. The CDR3 DNA reads as TGTGCCAGCAGTGCGACAGTGTCCACCGGGGAGCTGTTTTTT.